This T cell receptor beta chain stems from a study of OX40 agonist ivuxolimab in advanced cancers. Whole-study context: It was ivuxolimab, an agonistic anti-OX40 (CD134) antibody, that patients were treated with. Study results and limitations: On average, CD8+ T cells had more expanded clones than CD4+. Researchers did not establish what antigens the expanded peripheral T cells target.

As to this clone: Its antigen is unidentified.

CDR1 is MNHNS, CDR2 SASEGT, per germline. CDR3 length equals 15 residues. The junction had 4 bases not matched to a gene; V was cut back by 4 bases and J by 1 base. Enrollment shut out patients with autoimmune disease history or systemic immunosuppression. Some clones are missing from TCRdb's copy, which holds only in-frame ones; the method was immunoSEQ multiplex PCR. The sample holds about 110,000 clones; approximately 89% are singletons and the top ten take approximately 1.2%. This clonotype was obtained from an adult with an advanced solid tumor such as melanoma, head and neck, liver or kidney cancer. This specimen consisted of CD4+ or CD8+ T cells sorted from blood, obtained in a trial of the OX40 agonist ivuxolimab. The V and J genes are TRBV6-1 and TRBJ2-7; 10 bases align to TRBD1. CDR3 sequence (DNA): TGTGCCAGCAGTGGGGGACAGGGGATTTCCTACGAGCAGTACTTC. It is translated as CASSGGQGISYEQYF.